This T cell receptor beta chain derives from a study of T-cell reconstitution after alpha-beta-depleted transplantation in children. Findings and limits, study-wide: By about two months after transplant, alpha-beta T cells reportedly arose from several hundred graft clones that had expanded. From newly produced T cells came most of the T-cell counts and diversity one year after transplant. There were some patients whose high TCRbeta diversity at day 60 came from surviving recipient T cells and thymic progenitors.

V was clipped by 3 bases and J by 3 bases; unmatched bases: 9. Germline CDR1 MDHEN, CDR2 SYDVKM. The CDR3 spans 17 residues. Preparation of the TCRbeta library involved a method that used unique molecular identifiers. TCRdb reanalysed the PCR reads using MiXCR and keeps one entry per CDR3 protein. The sample holds about 200,000 distinct CDR3 sequences, approximately 6.9% seen once. Worth noting for this clonotype: Its antigen remains unknown.

The material sequenced was PBMCs, taken before TCRalphabeta/CD19-depleted stem cell transplant. The sequence was collected from a boy aged 2-9 years with acute lymphoblastic leukemia, due to receive a stem cell transplant. V usage is TRBV28 and J usage is TRBJ2-5; TRBD2 agrees at 11 bases. The CDR3 nucleotides are TGTGCCAGCAGTTTGCCGACTAGCGGGACGGGGGAAGAGACCCAGTACTTC. Amino acids: CASSLPTSGTGEETQYF.